This T cell receptor (beta chain) is from a study of cytomegalovirus exposure and HLA in healthy donors. Findings and limits, study-wide: Later analysis associated a missense DCLRE1C variant with TCR beta V- and J-gene trimming. Some TCR beta chains (roughly 160 of them) were listed as cytomegalovirus-associated.

A remark on this clone: Its antigen is still unknown.

Vbeta (60) and Jbeta (13) primers were used in the PCR. Original methodology: Approximately 9.9 million of some 80 million unique TCR beta chains were shared, per a later count. Measured with immunoSEQ multiplex PCR; TCRdb has only the in-frame clones, and not every one. The V and J calls and the clone size are those of that table, but D and trimming were determined from the DNA. Among 98,000 or so clones listed, roughly 80% were seen once. The sequence derives from a man aged 60 to 75 in good health and CMV-seropositive. Source material: PBMCs.

The CDR3 DNA is TGTGCCTGGAGTGACGGACTAGCAGATACGCAGTATTTT. It translates to CAWSDGLADTQYF. The rearrangement uses TRBV30 and TRBJ2-3; 7 bases match TRBD2. Germline CDR1 and CDR2: GTSNPN and SVGIG (reference sequence). The CDR3 is 13 residues long. The ends lost 1 base at V and 4 bases at J; junction bases unmatched: 2.